This TCR beta chain is drawn from a study of Graves' ophthalmopathy and Graves' hyperthyroidism. Notes on this clonotype: Its antigen is not identified.

The authors amplified TCR beta CDR3 regions from RNA transcripts. A first-round RT-PCR used HTBI primers, followed by a second-round multiplex PCR. TCRdb analysed the multiplex PCR reads with MiXCR anew, one entry per CDR3 protein. The sample has around 1.1 million distinct CDR3 sequences, less than 45% seen once. Exclusion criteria comprised other autoimmune diseases, uncontrolled infections, pregnancy or lactation in patients. As diagnostic evidence, clinical symptoms, serum thyroxine, TRAb, thyroid ultrasound and orbital computed tomography were relied upon. V lost 3 bases and J lost 4, with 12 bases in between. Looked up from germline, CDR1 is SGHVS and CDR2 is FQNEAQ. This CDR3 has 14 amino acids. Study-wide findings and caveats: Blood samples also showed most expanded thyroid clonotypes exceeding 0.001 frequency.

The sequence came from an adult man with Graves' hyperthyroidism. The sample comprised peripheral blood or thyroid tissue (not recorded which). This chain joins TRBV7-8 and TRBJ1-2; the D gene is possibly TRBD1 (5 bases). The CDR3 loop is CASSLGGDGYGYTF. CDR3 bases: TGTGCCAGCAGCTTGGGGGGGGATGGCTATGGCTACACCTTC.